Below, 3 T cell receptor beta chains from the same sample are listed, as sequenced in a study of T cells after yellow fever vaccination. TCRdb called the 5' RACE reads again in MiXCR, with one record for every CDR3 protein. The sample gives 150,000 to 200,000 distinct CDR3 sequences, roughly 8.8% of which show up once; roughly 40% is in the top ten. The source material was CD8+ T cells sorted from PBMCs, sampled 45 days after the yellow fever booster vaccination. The source of these receptors is a man between 18 and 29 years old who received the YFV17D yellow fever vaccine.

In this sample, this clonotype turned up a few times. This chain links TRBV28 with TRBJ2-2; a weak D match, TRBD1 (5 bases). This CDR3 spans 14 amino acids. V was clipped by 2 bases and J by 2 bases, with 6 bases between them. Germline CDR1 reads MDHEN; CDR2 reads SYDVKM. The CDR3 bases are TGTGCCAGCAGTTTAGACAGTAACACCGGGGAGCTGTTTTTT. As protein: CASSLDSNTGELFF.

The chain couples TRBV9 to TRBJ2-7; 9 positions match TRBD1. This CDR3 is 16 amino acids long. J lost 0 bases, V lost 4 bases, and 8 bases had no gene match. Germline CDR1 reads SGDLS; CDR2 reads YYNGEE. CDR3 in DNA: TGTGCCAGCAGCTCAAACCGGGACAGGGTCTCCTACGAGCAGTACTTC. Residues: CASSSNRDRVSYEQYF.

This clonotype was recorded many times. As the CDR3 is not closed by the conserved phenylalanine or tryptophan, this likely results from a read error. The DNA is left out, because the CDR3 cannot be placed on it with certainty; the CDR3 is given as TCRdb lists it. The CDR3 region is CASSLAPER. The genes are TRBV7-9 and TRBJ2-7. The CDR3 is made up of 9 amino acids, end residues included. Germline CDR1 reads SEHNR; CDR2 reads FQNEAQ (reference sequence).